The clone carrying this T cell receptor beta chain was recorded many times. Its antigen is as yet unknown. The data stem from a study of T cells in Graves' hyperthyroidism and ophthalmopathy. The study, taken as a whole, reports: Ophthalmopathy, as predicted by the model, came a median 6.5 months after the prediction.

This CDR3 has 16 amino acids. With 1 base removed from V and 1 base from J, the gap between germline ends came to 11 bases. Germline CDR1 is SGHRS and CDR2 is YFSETQ. TCR beta CDR3 region amplification was performed from RNA transcripts. HTBI primers were the set used in a first-round RT-PCR of the TCR CDR3. MiXCR, run by TCRdb on the multiplex PCR reads, gives a single entry per CDR3 protein. Among about 400,000 distinct CDR3 sequences listed, 15% were seen once. Ophthalmopathy in the patients scored at least 3 on Clinical Activity Score and at least 4 on NOSPECS grade, lasting under 3 months. The V and J genes are TRBV5-1 and TRBJ2-2; no clear D. This sequence originates from an older woman with Graves' ophthalmopathy. Specimen: blood. The CDR3 DNA follows: TGCGCCAGCAGCTTGATAGCAGGTTTGAACACCGGGGAGCTGTTTTTT. Protein sequence: CASSLIAGLNTGELFF. Full variable domain (rest looked up from reference TRBV5-1 and TRBJ2-2): KAGVTQTPRYLIKTRGQQVTLSCSPISGHRSVSWYQQTPGQGLQFLFEYFSETQRNKGNFPGRFSGRQFSNSRSEMNVSTLELGDSALYLCASSLIAGLNTGELFFGEGSRLTVL.